This is a list of T cell receptor beta chains from one sample in a study of blood T cell repertoires in COVID-19. Using immunoSEQ multiplex PCR, the repertoire was profiled, and TCRdb retains in-frame clones only, with some absent. The table includes fewer than 700,000 clones, around nine tenths detected once. The sequencing sample was made of peripheral blood. Receptors originate from a woman aged 45 to 65 with COVID-19, enrolled during active disease. Both conserved end residues are part of each CDR3. Fields, in order: V gene, clone size, J gene, D gene, CDR3 protein, CDR3 DNA. D genes are given only for firm matches. Size is omitted from some rows. Given values are once, few, many or a class for expanded clones.

V: TRBV30
size: -
J: TRBJ2-3
D: TRBD1
CDR3: CAWSGTGGTDTQYF
DNA: TGTGCCTGGTCCGGGACAGGCGGCACAGATACGCAGTATTTT

V: TRBV7-8
size: -
J: TRBJ2-5
D: -
CDR3: CASSPSGSGGWETQYF
DNA: TGTGCCAGCAGCCCCTCAGGGAGTGGGGGGTGGGAGACCCAGTACTTC

V: TRBV9
size: -
J: TRBJ2-3
D: -
CDR3: CASKRDWGSTDTQYF
DNA: TGTGCCAGCAAACGGGACTGGGGGAGCACAGATACGCAGTATTTT

V: TRBV6-5
size: -
J: TRBJ2-5
D: TRBD2
CDR3: CASSYSTTAGSPQYF
DNA: TGTGCCAGCAGTTACTCGACGACAGCGGGGTCCCCCCAGTACTTC

V: TRBV4-1
size: -
J: TRBJ2-1
D: -
CDR3: CASSQRSGTFGRYNEQFF
DNA: TGCGCCAGCAGCCAAAGATCCGGGACATTTGGACGGTACAATGAGCAGTTCTTC

V: TRBV6-7
size: -
J: TRBJ2-1
D: TRBD2
CDR3: CARSGASSYNEQFF
DNA: TGTGCCCGAAGCGGGGCTAGCTCCTACAATGAGCAGTTCTTC

V: TRBV6-1
size: few
J: TRBJ1-3
D: -
CDR3: CASSEWSRGNTIYF
DNA: TGTGCCAGCAGTGAATGGTCGCGTGGAAACACCATATATTTT

V: TRBV19
size: once
J: TRBJ1-6
D: TRBD1
CDR3: CASRATSGQGNSPLHF
DNA: TGTGCCAGTAGGGCTACCTCGGGACAGGGAAATTCACCCCTCCACTTT

V: TRBV19
size: -
J: TRBJ2-7
D: TRBD1
CDR3: CASSQRRGPYEQYF
DNA: TGTGCCAGTAGTCAGCGAAGGGGGCCCTACGAGCAGTACTTC

V: TRBV7-2
size: -
J: TRBJ2-1
D: TRBD2
CDR3: CASSFLAGGDEQFF
DNA: TGTGCCAGCAGCTTCCTAGCGGGGGGAGATGAGCAGTTCTTC

V: TRBV18
size: once
J: TRBJ2-1
D: -
CDR3: CASSPPPSSYNEQFF
DNA: TGTGCCAGCTCACCCCCACCGAGCTCCTACAATGAGCAGTTCTTC

V: TRBV3-1/TRBV3-2
size: -
J: TRBJ2-3
D: -
CDR3: CASSQGEGGPVDTQYF
DNA: TGTGCCAGCAGCCAAGGAGAGGGGGGGCCTGTAGATACGCAGTATTTT

V: TRBV30
size: -
J: TRBJ2-7
D: TRBD1
CDR3: CAWTLTGATYEQYF
DNA: TGTGCCTGGACCTTAACAGGGGCGACCTACGAGCAGTACTTC

V: TRBV11-3
size: -
J: TRBJ1-1
D: -
CDR3: CASSPGNQNTEAFF
DNA: TGTGCCAGCAGCCCCGGGAACCAGAACACTGAAGCTTTCTTT

V: TRBV19
size: -
J: TRBJ1-3
D: -
CDR3: CASTPQRGKGNTIYF
DNA: TGTGCCAGTACCCCTCAGCGGGGAAAGGGAAACACCATATATTTT

V: TRBV11-2
size: -
J: TRBJ2-2
D: -
CDR3: CASSSWQDTGELFF
DNA: TGTGCCAGCAGCTCCTGGCAGGACACCGGGGAGCTGTTTTTT

V: TRBV18
size: -
J: TRBJ2-1
D: -
CDR3: CASSHIGEEGTQEQFF
DNA: TGTGCCAGCTCACATATAGGGGAGGAGGGGACCCAGGAGCAGTTCTTC

V: TRBV5-1
size: -
J: TRBJ2-2
D: -
CDR3: CASSLPSANTGELFF
DNA: TGCGCCAGCAGCTTGCCCAGCGCGAACACCGGGGAGCTGTTTTTT

V: TRBV7-8
size: once
J: TRBJ2-1
D: TRBD1
CDR3: CASSVRDSSYNEQFF
DNA: TGTGCCAGCAGCGTCCGGGACAGCTCCTACAATGAGCAGTTCTTC

V: TRBV9
size: -
J: TRBJ1-2
D: -
CDR3: CASSVGGDLTYGYTF
DNA: TGTGCCAGCAGCGTAGGCGGAGACCTTACCTATGGCTACACCTTC

V: TRBV29-1
size: -
J: TRBJ1-1
D: -
CDR3: CSVQGSVTEAFF
DNA: TGCAGCGTTCAGGGTTCAGTCACTGAAGCTTTCTTT

V: TRBV12-3/TRBV12-4
size: -
J: TRBJ2-1
D: -
CDR3: CASSLEMRQFF
DNA: TGTGCCAGCAGTCTAGAAATGAGGCAGTTCTTC

V: TRBV11-2
size: -
J: TRBJ2-7
D: TRBD2
CDR3: CASSSTRGSEQYF
DNA: TGTGCCAGCAGCTCAACGCGGGGGAGCGAGCAGTACTTC

V: TRBV19
size: -
J: TRBJ1-2
D: -
CDR3: CAAHLRGRGYTF
DNA: TGTGCCGCCCATCTTAGGGGCCGAGGCTACACCTTC

V: TRBV14
size: -
J: TRBJ1-4
D: -
CDR3: CASSPGLGNEKLFF
DNA: TGTGCCAGCAGCCCAGGGTTGGGTAATGAAAAACTGTTTTTT

V: TRBV7-9
size: once
J: TRBJ2-3
D: -
CDR3: CASSPFGGDTQYF
DNA: TGTGCCAGCAGCCCTTTTGGCGGGGATACGCAGTATTTT

V: TRBV14
size: -
J: TRBJ2-5
D: -
CDR3: CASSHGETQYF
DNA: TGTGCCAGCAGCCACGGAGAGACCCAGTACTTC

V: TRBV5-1
size: -
J: TRBJ1-4
D: TRBD1
CDR3: CASSLEQGNEKLFF
DNA: TGCGCCAGCAGCTTGGAACAGGGGAATGAAAAACTGTTTTTT

V: TRBV5-4
size: -
J: TRBJ1-4
D: TRBD1
CDR3: CASSRQGNKANEKLFF
DNA: TGTGCCAGCAGCCGACAGGGAAATAAGGCGAATGAAAAACTGTTTTTT

V: TRBV2
size: -
J: TRBJ2-7
D: TRBD1
CDR3: CASRGQGGGEQYF
DNA: TGTGCCAGCAGGGGACAGGGGGGCGGAGAGCAGTACTTC

V: TRBV6-5
size: -
J: TRBJ1-1
D: -
CDR3: CASSSTDSEAFF
DNA: TGTGCCAGCAGTTCCACCGACTCTGAAGCTTTCTTT

V: TRBV3-1/TRBV3-2
size: -
J: TRBJ2-1
D: TRBD2
CDR3: CASSHTGGRINREQFF
DNA: TGTGCCAGCAGCCACACGGGAGGGCGGATTAATAGGGAGCAGTTCTTC

V: TRBV3-1/TRBV3-2
size: -
J: TRBJ2-3
D: TRBD2
CDR3: CASGGLADTDTQYF
DNA: TGTGCCAGCGGGGGACTAGCGGACACAGATACGCAGTATTTT

V: TRBV9
size: -
J: TRBJ2-1
D: -
CDR3: CASSPRGGAPDNEQFF
DNA: TGTGCCAGCAGCCCTAGGGGGGGGGCCCCCGACAATGAGCAGTTCTTC

V: TRBV28
size: once
J: TRBJ1-2
D: TRBD1
CDR3: CASSLRSGTGRVLYGYTF
DNA: TGTGCCAGCAGTTTACGGTCCGGGACAGGGAGGGTTCTATATGGCTACACCTTC

V: TRBV18
size: -
J: TRBJ1-6
D: TRBD1
CDR3: CASSLDRGNSPLHF
DNA: TGTGCCAGCTCACTGGACAGGGGGAATTCACCCCTCCACTTT

V: TRBV28
size: -
J: TRBJ2-7
D: TRBD1
CDR3: CASSFDRGRKYEQYF
DNA: TGTGCCAGCAGTTTTGACAGGGGGCGCAAATACGAGCAGTACTTC

V: TRBV27
size: -
J: TRBJ1-4
D: TRBD1
CDR3: CASSTRQGEKLFF
DNA: TGTGCCAGCAGTACGCGACAGGGCGAAAAACTGTTTTTT

V: TRBV11-2
size: -
J: TRBJ2-7
D: TRBD2
CDR3: CASSLGLGGTYEQYF
DNA: TGTGCCAGCAGCTTAGGCCTCGGGGGGACCTACGAGCAGTACTTC

V: TRBV5-1
size: -
J: TRBJ1-2
D: TRBD1
CDR3: CASMGQGNYGYTF
DNA: TGCGCCAGCATGGGACAGGGCAACTATGGCTACACCTTC

V: TRBV10-1
size: -
J: TRBJ2-1
D: -
CDR3: CASSESGWALDEQFF
DNA: TGCGCCAGCAGTGAGAGTGGTTGGGCGTTAGATGAGCAGTTCTTC

V: TRBV2
size: -
J: TRBJ2-1
D: TRBD2
CDR3: CASSTVGGAFF
DNA: TGTGCCAGCAGTACCGTCGGGGGGGCCTTCTTC

V: TRBV27
size: -
J: TRBJ1-1
D: -
CDR3: CASSLYQGNTEAFF
DNA: TGTGCCAGCAGTTTATACCAGGGGAACACTGAAGCTTTCTTT

V: TRBV10-1
size: -
J: TRBJ2-5
D: -
CDR3: CASSESRETQYF
DNA: TGCGCCAGCAGTGAGTCCAGGGAGACCCAGTACTTC

V: TRBV9
size: -
J: TRBJ1-6
D: TRBD1
CDR3: CASSQGQDNSPLHF
DNA: TGTGCCAGCAGCCAGGGACAGGATAATTCACCCCTCCACTTT

V: TRBV7-6
size: -
J: TRBJ1-1
D: -
CDR3: CASSFSSGDTEAFF
DNA: TGTGCCAGCAGCTTTAGTAGCGGGGACACTGAAGCTTTCTTT

V: TRBV12-5
size: -
J: TRBJ2-1
D: TRBD2
CDR3: CASGPGRGGPEQFF
DNA: TGTGCTAGTGGTCCGGGCCGCGGGGGGCCGGAGCAGTTCTTC

V: TRBV10-3
size: once
J: TRBJ1-1
D: -
CDR3: CAISESMNTEAFF
DNA: TGTGCCATCAGTGAGTCCATGAACACTGAAGCTTTCTTT

V: TRBV7-9
size: once
J: TRBJ2-3
D: -
CDR3: CASNLEPTDTQYF
DNA: TGTGCCAGCAACTTGGAGCCCACAGATACGCAGTATTTT

V: TRBV5-1
size: -
J: TRBJ1-1
D: -
CDR3: CASSSGDDLGASEAFF
DNA: TGCGCCAGCAGCTCGGGGGATGACTTGGGTGCGTCTGAAGCTTTCTTT

V: TRBV10-3
size: -
J: TRBJ2-7
D: -
CDR3: CAISLTGEQYF
DNA: TGTGCCATCAGCCTTACGGGAGAGCAGTACTTC

V: TRBV7-7
size: -
J: TRBJ2-1
D: TRBD2
CDR3: CASSLDGGGDNEQFF
DNA: TGTGCCAGCAGCTTAGATGGCGGGGGGGACAATGAGCAGTTCTTC

V: TRBV19
size: once
J: TRBJ1-1
D: TRBD1
CDR3: CASRGQGANTEAFF
DNA: TGTGCCAGTAGGGGACAGGGGGCAAACACTGAAGCTTTCTTT

V: TRBV18
size: -
J: TRBJ1-1
D: -
CDR3: CASSLGTGENTEAFF
DNA: TGTGCCAGCTCACTTGGCACGGGGGAGAACACTGAAGCTTTCTTT

V: TRBV6-1
size: -
J: TRBJ1-3
D: -
CDR3: CASSVALRRRQSSGNTIYF
DNA: TGTGCCAGCAGTGTGGCCCTTCGGAGACGGCAGAGCTCTGGAAACACCATATATTTT

V: TRBV3-1/TRBV3-2
size: -
J: TRBJ2-2
D: -
CDR3: CASSPGGAGELFF
DNA: TGTGCCAGCAGCCCCGGCGGAGCCGGGGAGCTGTTTTTT

V: TRBV4-1
size: -
J: TRBJ1-2
D: -
CDR3: CASSGLTGYYGYTF
DNA: TGCGCCAGCAGCGGCCTGACAGGCTACTATGGCTACACCTTC